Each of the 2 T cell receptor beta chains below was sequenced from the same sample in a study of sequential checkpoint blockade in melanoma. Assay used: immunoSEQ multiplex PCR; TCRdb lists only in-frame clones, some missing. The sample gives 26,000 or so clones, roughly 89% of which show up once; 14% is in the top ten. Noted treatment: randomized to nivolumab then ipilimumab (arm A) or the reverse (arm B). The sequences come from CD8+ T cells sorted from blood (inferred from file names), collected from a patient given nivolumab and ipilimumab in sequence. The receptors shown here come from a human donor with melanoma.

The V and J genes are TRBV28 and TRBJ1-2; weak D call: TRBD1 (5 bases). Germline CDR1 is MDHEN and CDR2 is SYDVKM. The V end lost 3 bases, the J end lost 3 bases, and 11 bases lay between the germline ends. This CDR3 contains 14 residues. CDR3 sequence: CASSFRGSYYGYTF. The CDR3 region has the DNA TGTGCCAGCAGTTTTAGGGGCAGTTACTATGGCTACACCTTC.

The CDR3 coding sequence is TGTGCCTGGAGTGGGAGCGGGGGACCGAACACTGAAGCTTTCTTT. Translating gives CAWSGSGGPNTEAFF. The chain has TRBV30 and TRBJ1-1, with a possible D match to TRBD1 (5 bases). This CDR3 comprises 15 residues. V was shortened by 1 base and J by 1 base, with 13 bases between the two germline ends. Per the germline V gene, CDR1 is GTSNPN and CDR2 is SVGIG (reference sequence).